This entry lists 8 T cell receptor beta chains sequenced from one sample in a study of T-cell memory formation after mild COVID-19. TCRdb reprocessed the 5' RACE reads via MiXCR and lists one record per CDR3 protein. The profile shows about half a million distinct CDR3 sequences, roughly 18% of them singletons. The material sequenced was PBMCs or a T cell subset sorted from them (not recorded which). The receptors shown here come from an adult woman who had mild COVID-19 (a few samples of this study predate the infection). Cell type and time point are not known.

This chain joins TRBV10-3 and TRBJ2-1; tentative D call: TRBD2 (5 bases). Trimming took 0 bases from V and 0 from J, leaving 12 bases between them. Germline V gives CDR1 ENHRY, CDR2 SYGVKD. The CDR3 consists of 17 residues. CDR3 in DNA: TGTGCCATCAGTGAGTCTCAACTAGTAGGCTCCTACAATGAGCAGTTCTTC. Translating it yields CAISESQLVGSYNEQFF.

The chain uses TRBV5-4 and TRBJ2-3, with 9 bases matching TRBD2. The CDR3 is 17 amino acids. With V trimmed by 4 bases and J by 0 bases, 9 bases remained unmatched. Germline assignment: CDR1 SGHNT and CDR2 YYREEE (reference sequence). CDR3 nucleotides: TGTGCCAGCAGCCGGGGACTAGCAGATCCTAGCACAGATACGCAGTATTTT. Protein sequence: CASSRGLADPSTDTQYF.

The rearrangement uses TRBV10-3 and TRBJ2-2; D remains unclear. The CDR3 totals 14 residues. V lost 5 bases and J 3 bases, leaving 10 bases between the germline ends. Germline V gives CDR1 ENHRY, CDR2 SYGVKD. CDR3 sequence: CAISSVWDTGELFF. CDR3 nucleotide sequence: TGTGCCATCAGTTCTGTTTGGGACACCGGGGAGCTGTTTTTT.

This clonotype was observed a handful of times. The chain employs TRBV10-3 and TRBJ2-3, with 10 positions matching TRBD2. This CDR3 contains 15 residues. Germline values: CDR1 ENHRY, CDR2 SYGVKD. The V and J ends lost 7 bases and 1 base, in that order; junction bases with no gene match: 5. The CDR3 protein is CAIKFTSGGTDTQYF. CDR3 in DNA: TGTGCCATCAAATTCACTAGCGGGGGCACAGATACGCAGTATTTT.

A single count supports this clonotype. This chain links TRBV14 with TRBJ2-7, with no clear D. Germline loops: CDR1 SGHDN, CDR2 FVKESK. The CDR3 has 13 residues. The V end lost 2 bases, the J end lost 2 bases, and 7 bases lay between the germline ends. In DNA, the CDR3 is TGTGCCAGCAGCCAACGACCTCCCTACGAGCAGTACTTC. Its protein product is CASSQRPPYEQYF.

V and J are TRBV19 and TRBJ1-5; no clear D. The CDR3 consists of 15 residues. Trimming took off 3 bases at V and 0 bases at J, with 9 bases between the two ends. Looked up from germline, CDR1 is LNHDA and CDR2 is SQIVND (reference sequence). For the CDR3, the DNA is TGTGCCAGTAGTATCGGCAGCAATAGCAATCAGCCCCAGCATTTT. This sequence encodes CASSIGSNSNQPQHF.

The V and J genes are TRBV12-3 or TRBV12-4 and TRBJ1-6, with 8 bases that match TRBD1. V lost 6 bases, J lost 9 bases, and 7 bases stayed unmatched. CDR3 length: 14 residues. Here the CDR3 reads CASRRTGRGSPLHF. CDR3 coding DNA: TGTGCCAGCAGAAGGACAGGGAGGGGTTCACCCCTCCACTTT.

In its sample, this clonotype was seen many times. The chain employs TRBV5-1 and TRBJ1-1; 10 bases line up with TRBD1. This CDR3 contains 18 residues. Germline V CDR1 and CDR2: SGHRS, YFSETQ. V lost 6 bases to trimming and J lost 6 bases; unmatched junction nucleotides: 20. The CDR3 region has the DNA TGCGCCAGCACCTTAGGGTCCGCCGGGACAGGGGTACGCGCTGAAGCTTTCTTT. Translating it yields CASTLGSAGTGVRAEAFF.